A single sample is the source of the 22 T cell receptor beta chains below, sequenced in a study of blood T cell repertoires in COVID-19. Profiled with immunoSEQ multiplex PCR; TCRdb holds only in-frame clones, not every one. The table includes about 480,000 clones, roughly 89% detected once. Sequenced: peripheral blood. Receptors originate from a man aged 18 to 30 with COVID-19, enrolled during active disease.

The sample holds one count of this clone. The chain employs TRBV6-5 and TRBJ2-5; 8 positions agree with TRBD2. Trimming cost V 3 bases and J 4 bases; bases outside gene matches: 10. The V gene's germline CDR1 is MNHEY and CDR2 SVGAGI. The CDR3 consists of 16 residues. The CDR3 DNA sequence: TGTGCCAGCAGTTATGGGAGCGGGGGCGGAGCAGAGACCCAGTACTTC. Its translation is CASSYGSGGGAETQYF.

This chain uses TRBV19 with TRBJ2-2; D perhaps matches TRBD2 (5 bases). CDR3 length: 16 residues. Trimming left V 3 bases short and J 5 bases short, with 16 bases between. CDR1 LNHDA and CDR2 SQIVND come from the germline V gene (reference sequence). The chain's CDR3 is CASSISGRVFTGELFF. CDR3 in DNA: TGTGCCAGTAGTATCAGTGGGAGAGTGTTTACCGGGGAGCTGTTTTTT.

The V gene is TRBV5-1, the J gene TRBJ1-1; possibly TRBD1 for D (6 bases). With 4 bases removed from V and 1 base from J, the gap between germline ends came to 14 bases. CDR1 and CDR2 from the germline V gene are SGHRS and YFSETQ. CDR3 length: 15 residues. The CDR3 DNA reads as TGCGCCAGCAGCCGGACGATGGGGGCGAACACTGAAGCTTTCTTT. Its protein product is CASSRTMGANTEAFF.

V and J are TRBV4-1 and TRBJ2-1; weak D call: TRBD1 (5 bases). Germline assignment: CDR1 MGHRA and CDR2 YSYEKL. The V end was cut by 2 bases, the J end by 1 base, with 15 bases between. This CDR3 is 17 amino acids long. CDR3 in amino acids: CASSQPVTGVSYNEQFF. The CDR3 DNA is TGCGCCAGCAGCCAACCGGTAACAGGTGTTTCCTACAATGAGCAGTTCTTC.

The gene calls are TRBV6-6 and TRBJ2-6, with D perhaps TRBD1 (6 bases). V lost 5 bases and J 10 bases, leaving 12 bases between the germline ends. The CDR3 is made up of 13 amino acids. CDR1 and CDR2 from the germline V gene are MNHNY and SVGAGI (reference sequence). The DNA of the CDR3 is TGTGCCAGCAGTCCAGGGACACTGAACGTCCTGACTTTC. Its protein product is CASSPGTLNVLTF.

For the CDR3, the DNA is TGTGCCAGCAGCTTAACAGGGAGCTACGAGCAGTACTTC. Its protein product is CASSLTGSYEQYF. The V and J genes are TRBV5-4 and TRBJ2-7; a possible D gene is TRBD1 (6 bases). Per germline, CDR1 SGHNT and CDR2 YYREEE (reference sequence). V was cut by 2 bases and J by 3 bases, with 9 bases left in between. The CDR3 runs to 13 residues.

V gene TRBV28 combines with J gene TRBJ2-1, with TRBD2 matching 7 bases. This CDR3 has 15 amino acids. Trimming cost V 3 bases and J 9 bases; bases outside gene matches: 11. Germline CDR1 is MDHEN and CDR2 is SYDVKM. The CDR3 loop is CASSLRAGARTEQFF. The DNA for the CDR3 is TGTGCCAGCAGTTTGAGGGCGGGAGCCCGTACTGAGCAGTTCTTC.

The CDR3 DNA sequence: TGCGCCAGCAGCCCCATAAGGGGGAGTGAAAAACTGTTTTTT. This gives the protein CASSPIRGSEKLFF. The V call is TRBV5-1, the J call TRBJ1-4; D might be TRBD1 (6 bases). Germline assignment: CDR1 SGHRS and CDR2 YFSETQ. This CDR3 region has 14 residues. Deletions cut 4 bases from V and 7 bases from J, with 14 bases between.

This chain links TRBV7-6 with TRBJ2-7, with 9 bases lining up with TRBD1. With 5 bases clipped from V and 2 bases from J, the junction kept 7 bases outside the gene matches. The CDR3 has 15 amino acids. CDR1 SGHVS and CDR2 FNYEAQ come from the germline V gene. The CDR3 DNA reads as TGTGCCAGCAGCCCTCGACAGGGGGGCCCCTACGAGCAGTACTTC. It yields the protein CASSPRQGGPYEQYF.

The rearrangement joins TRBV5-5 to TRBJ2-1; 13 bases map to TRBD2. The CDR3 runs 14 residues. CDR1 is SGHKS, CDR2 YYEKEE, per germline (reference sequence). V trimming: 1 base; J trimming: 10 bases; junction bases outside the gene matches: 2. In DNA form, the CDR3 reads TGTGCCAGCAGCTTGTGGGGACTAGCGGGGGAGCAGTTCTTC. Its translation: CASSLWGLAGEQFF.

This chain joins TRBV6-5 and TRBJ2-2, with 8 bases that match TRBD1. Germline V gives CDR1 MNHEY, CDR2 SVGAGI. The CDR3 runs to 16 residues. V dropped 4 bases and J dropped 1; count of bases not matched to a gene: 5. The CDR3 coding sequence is TGTGCCAGCAGTTGGATACAGGGGGGGAACACCGGGGAGCTGTTTTTT. It translates to CASSWIQGGNTGELFF.

This chain uses TRBV5-1 with TRBJ1-4, with 11 positions matching TRBD1. In germline, CDR1 is SGHRS, CDR2 YFSETQ. Unmatched junction bases numbered 0, after V lost 4 bases and J lost 1 base. The CDR3 contains 15 residues. The CDR3 reads CASSGTGGTNEKLFF. The DNA of the CDR3 is TGCGCCAGCAGCGGGACAGGGGGAACTAATGAAAAACTGTTTTTT.

The chain combines TRBV3-1 (or the pseudogene TRBV3-2) with TRBJ1-6; D remains ambiguous. Germline values: CDR1 LGHDT, CDR2 YNNKEL (reference sequence). V lost 0 bases, J lost 14 bases, and 11 bases lay in between. CDR3 length: 13 residues. The CDR3 here is CASSQENGASLHF. CDR3 coding DNA: TGTGCCAGCAGCCAAGAAAACGGAGCGTCCCTCCACTTT.

The CDR3 is CASKIRDSQPQHF. CDR3 coding DNA: TGTGCCAGTAAGATCAGGGATAGTCAGCCCCAGCATTTT. The rearrangement links TRBV19 to TRBJ1-5; maybe TRBD1 (5 bases). Trimming removed 7 bases from V and 6 bases from J, with 13 bases in between. Germline V gives CDR1 LNHDA, CDR2 SQIVND (reference sequence). This CDR3 has 13 residues. The variable domain in full, completed from reference TRBV19 and TRBJ1-5, reads DGGITQSPKYLFRKEGQNVTLSCEQNLNHDAMYWYRQDPGQGLRLIYYSQIVNDFQKGDIAEGYSVSREKKESFPLTVTSAQKNPTAFYLCASKIRDSQPQHFGDGTRLSIL.

The chain joins TRBV7-2 to TRBJ2-7, with TRBD2 identical over 9 bases. This CDR3 is built from 15 residues. Germline V gene lookup returns CDR1 SGHTA and CDR2 FQGNSA. Germline trimming cut 6 bases from V and 1 base from J; bases unmatched to any gene: 7. In DNA, the CDR3 is TGTGCCAGCAGGGAAGCGGGGGGTGGATCCTACGAGCAGTACTTC. Protein product: CASREAGGGSYEQYF.

This sequence joins TRBV5-6 and TRBJ1-3; TRBD1 is a possible D gene (6 bases). Deletions cut 0 bases from V and 2 bases from J, with 12 bases between. The CDR3 runs 16 residues. CDR1 is SGHDT, CDR2 YYEEEE, per germline. CDR3 DNA sequence: TGTGCCAGCAGCTTGGGGCAGGGGTTACCTGGAAACACCATATATTTT. Its protein product is CASSLGQGLPGNTIYF.

As DNA, the CDR3 is TGTGCCAGCAGCCTCGCACAGAAAGCTTTCTTT. This sequence encodes CASSLAQKAFF. V is TRBV12-3 or TRBV12-4 and J is TRBJ1-1; D gene uncertain. V was pared by 6 bases and J by 9 bases, with 11 bases between. This CDR3 comprises 11 residues.

V and J are TRBV27 and TRBJ1-5, with D maybe TRBD1 (6 bases). Germline V gene lookup returns CDR1 MNHEY and CDR2 SMNVEV (reference sequence). The CDR3 is 16 residues long. Trimming removed 10 bases from V and 0 bases from J, with 19 bases in between. The CDR3 region is CAIKRHRDHSNQPQHF. CDR3 DNA: TGTGCCATCAAGCGTCACAGGGACCATAGCAATCAGCCCCAGCATTTT.

In its sample, this clone was seen a few times. V is TRBV5-4 and J is TRBJ2-6, with TRBD1 matching over 10 bases. Germline lookup yields CDR1 SGHNT and CDR2 YYREEE (reference sequence). The CDR3 is 19 residues long. Unmatched junction bases numbered 10, after V lost 4 bases and J lost 0 bases. CDR3 nucleotides: TGTGCCAGCAGCCCCAGTAGGGACAGGGGCCTCTCTGGGGCCAACGTCCTGACTTTC. Translated, it gives CASSPSRDRGLSGANVLTF.

CDR3 region: CASSLTGTSGNFGYTQYF. In nucleotides, the CDR3 is TGTGCCAGCAGCTTAACTGGGACTAGCGGTAACTTCGGGTATACGCAGTATTTT. J is TRBJ2-3 and V is TRBV7-9; 11 bases line up with TRBD2. The CDR3 contains 18 residues. From germline, CDR1 is SEHNR and CDR2 FQNEAQ (reference sequence). V lost 2 bases and J lost 7; bases outside the gene matches: 14.

V is TRBV9 and J is TRBJ2-2, with TRBD2 identical over 12 bases. Per germline, CDR1 SGDLS and CDR2 YYNGEE. V lost 0 bases to trimming and J lost 5 bases; unmatched junction nucleotides: 5. CDR3 size: 17 residues. The CDR3 protein is CASSVGPSGRGTGELFF. In DNA, the CDR3 is TGTGCCAGCAGCGTAGGTCCTAGCGGGAGGGGTACCGGGGAGCTGTTTTTT.

The CDR3 DNA reads TGCGCCAGCAGCTTGGGAGGCCCGAACACTGAAGCTTTCTTT. Protein: CASSLGGPNTEAFF. This chain joins TRBV5-1 and TRBJ1-1, with unresolved D. V lost 0 bases and J lost 1, with 7 bases in between. The germline V gene has CDR1 SGHRS and CDR2 YFSETQ. The CDR3 length is 14 residues. Full variable domain (remainder filled in from reference TRBV5-1 and TRBJ1-1): KAGVTQTPRYLIKTRGQQVTLSCSPISGHRSVSWYQQTPGQGLQFLFEYFSETQRNKGNFPGRFSGRQFSNSRSEMNVSTLELGDSALYLCASSLGGPNTEAFFGQGTRLTVV.